This T cell receptor (beta chain) emerged from a study of T cell responses to AZD1222 COVID-19 vaccine. Study-wide context: Pooled in the analysis were second doses at about 4 or about 12 weeks. Overall study results and limits: Two doses of AZD1222 preceded a rise in Spike-specific TCR breadth and depth. Only six AZD1222 recipients tested seropositive at baseline. Reportedly, close to half of spike-specific TCRs are directed against unmutated variant regions.

Worth noting for this clone: Its specificity is not known.

Sequencing was performed with immunoSEQ multiplex PCR; in TCRdb, only in-frame clones are kept and a portion is missing. The data hold roughly 190,000 clones, with roughly 88% observed a single time. Germline CDR1 is SGHTS and CDR2 is YDEGEE. This CDR3 comprises 14 residues. The germline V and J ends were trimmed by 2 bases and 4 bases, with 10 bases remaining between them. The sequence was collected from an adult in good health. The gene calls are TRBV5-8 and TRBJ1-5; D not certain. The source material was peripheral blood, sampled on day 0 of AZD1222 vaccination. CDR3 loop: CASSFLMGNQPQHF. The CDR3 DNA is TGTGCCAGCAGCTTCCTTATGGGGAATCAGCCCCAGCATTTT.